Here is one T cell receptor (beta chain) with its context. The sample carries other DNA sequences with the same CDR3. The data stem from a study of blood T cell repertoires in COVID-19. Study as a whole: Samples came from the United States, Italy and Spain, spanning acute and convalescent COVID-19. T cells, B-cell-depleted T cells, or PBMCs provided the cDNA or gDNA that served as material.

Original data processing: How many nucleated cells were present was estimated from reference gene primer amplification. Clones were read by immunoSEQ multiplex PCR, and TCRdb kept only the in-frame ones, dropping some. Clonal size and the V and J genes are those of that table, whereas D and trimming came from the DNA. The sample has 100,000 to 150,000 clones; approximately 88% are singletons. V lost 5 bases and J lost 7, with 11 bases in between. The CDR3 is 12 residues long. The germline CDR1 and CDR2 sequences are SGHTA and FQGTGA. The TCR was taken from a woman under 40 who had recovered from COVID-19. The rearrangement joins TRBV7-3 to TRBJ1-2; the D gene is possibly TRBD1 (5 bases). The sequenced material came from peripheral blood. The DNA for the CDR3 is TGTGCCAGCAGCCCTGGGGGGGGTGGCTACACCTTC. Translating it yields CASSPGGGGYTF.